Detailed here is one T cell receptor beta chain. PCR amplification relied on 60 Vbeta primers (plus 13 Jbeta primers). Assay used: immunoSEQ multiplex PCR; TCRdb lists only in-frame clones, some missing. Here the sample spans about 120,000 clones, about 80% being singletons. These data belong to a study of cytomegalovirus exposure and HLA in healthy donors. Study context: One earlier analysis, a look at about 179 million T cells, found fewer than 140 million unique TCR beta sequences. The study's early data release held 80 million to 95 million unique TCRs from HLA-typed donors.

This CDR3 has 15 residues. V was clipped by 3 bases and J by 0 bases, with 6 bases between them. Looked up from germline, CDR1 is LNHDA and CDR2 is SQIVND (reference sequence). The V and J genes are TRBV19 and TRBJ1-6; D gene ambiguous. The TCR originated in a female donor in good health and CMV-seropositive. The sample comprised PBMCs. CDR3 nucleotide sequence: TGTGCCAGTAGTATCGGGAGCTCCTATAATTCACCCCTCCACTTT. Protein sequence: CASSIGSSYNSPLHF.